One sample yielded the 2 T cell receptor beta chains listed below, sequenced in a study of T cells in Graves' hyperthyroidism and ophthalmopathy. Amplified TCR beta CDR3 regions derived from RNA transcripts. TCR CDR3 regions were first amplified by RT-PCR with HTBI primers. From the multiplex PCR reads, TCRdb called clonotypes with MiXCR, one entry per CDR3 protein. In the table there are 370,000 or so distinct CDR3 sequences, 15% to 17% of which are singletons. What was sequenced was blood. The source is a woman younger than 35 with Graves' hyperthyroidism that later progressed to Graves' ophthalmopathy.

This clonotype came up a few times. A junction end diverges from the germline sequence, so it may reflect a read error. V and J are TRBV10-2 and TRBJ1-1, with a tentative D call TRBD1 (5 bases). The CDR3 runs to 14 residues. CDR1 and CDR2 from the germline V gene are WSHSY and SAAADI. CDR3 region: CASSDGGLNTEAFF. The CDR3 DNA sequence: TGCGCCAGCAGTGACGGGGGATTGAACACTGAAGCCTTCTTT.

The chain has TRBV12-3 or TRBV12-4 and TRBJ1-5, with 7 bases fitting TRBD1. CDR3 length: 14 amino acids. V trimming: 5 bases; J trimming: 6 bases; junction bases outside the gene matches: 7. CDR3 DNA sequence: TGTGCCAGCAGTCAGGGGACAGTAGCTCAGCCCCAGCATTTT. Translation: CASSQGTVAQPQHF.